The 32 T cell receptor beta chains given below trace back to one sample, sequenced in a study of cytotoxic CD8 clonotypes in ibrutinib-treated CLL. Measured with immunoSEQ multiplex PCR; TCRdb has only the in-frame clones, and not every one. The sample gives over 100,000 clones, 70% to 90% of which show up once; roughly 2% is in the top ten. This sample comprised PBMCs, obtained after 24 months of ibrutinib treatment. The origin of the receptors is a human donor with chronic lymphocytic leukemia.

The rearrangement joins TRBV30 to TRBJ1-4; D possibly corresponds to TRBD1 (5 bases). This CDR3 has 15 residues. CDR1 GTSNPN and CDR2 SVGIG come from the germline V gene (reference sequence). Trimming stripped 5 bases from V and 8 bases from J, with 21 bases between. CDR3 coding DNA: TGTGCCTGGGGGGGGTCAAGGCGGGTGGAGGAAAAACTGTTTTTT. Protein: CAWGGSRRVEEKLFF.

This clone occurred once. The chain links TRBV7-2 to TRBJ1-2, with a weak D call TRBD1 (5 bases). The CDR3 runs 17 residues. Trimming took off 0 bases at V and 4 bases at J, with 18 bases between the two ends. Germline V gene lookup returns CDR1 SGHTA and CDR2 FQGNSA. The CDR3 DNA reads TGTGCCAGCAGCTTAGCGGGGACTTCGGGAGGCGGCTATGGCTACACCTTC. The encoded protein is CASSLAGTSGGGYGYTF. Supplemented by reference TRBV7-2 and TRBJ1-2, the full variable domain reads GAGVSQSPSNKVTEKGKDVELRCDPISGHTALYWYRQSLGQGLEFLIYFQGNSAPDKSGLPSDRFSAERTGGSVSTLTIQRTQQEDSAVYLCASSLAGTSGGGYGYTFGSGTRLTVV.

This clone qualifies as medium-sized. The rearrangement uses TRBV2 and TRBJ1-1, with D maybe TRBD1 (5 bases). Germline V gene sequence: CDR1 SNHLY, CDR2 FYNNEI. The V gene lost 7 bases and the J gene lost 6 bases, with 15 bases spanning the gap. This CDR3 is built from 13 residues. The CDR3: CASTKRSGSEAFF. CDR3 nucleotide sequence: TGTGCCAGCACAAAGAGGTCAGGGTCTGAAGCTTTCTTT.

This rearrangement joins TRBV19 to TRBJ2-1; TRBD2 might be the D (5 bases). This CDR3 is built from 16 residues. V shed 8 bases and J shed 0 bases, with 17 bases lying between them. Germline CDR1 and CDR2: LNHDA and SQIVND (reference sequence). The CDR3 sequence is CASFSGPGSSYNEQFF. The CDR3 DNA follows: TGTGCCAGTTTCTCAGGCCCGGGGAGCTCCTACAATGAGCAGTTCTTC.

The chain recombines TRBV4-2 with TRBJ2-7; D may be TRBD1 (6 bases). The CDR3 extends over 15 amino acids. V was cut by 1 base and J by 2 bases, with 12 bases left in between. Germline CDR1 and CDR2: LGHNA and YNFKEQ. The CDR3 protein is CASSQASQGTYEQYF. The CDR3 DNA follows: TGTGCCAGCAGCCAAGCGTCCCAGGGGACCTACGAGCAGTACTTC.

The chain links TRBV7-2 to TRBJ2-7, with TRBD2 identical over 12 bases. Germline V gives CDR1 SGHTA, CDR2 FQGNSA. V was pared by 5 bases and J by 0 bases, with 5 bases of the junction left unmatched. The CDR3 contains 16 residues. CDR3 loop: CASSKMTSGGSYEQYF. As DNA, the CDR3 is TGTGCCAGCAGCAAAATGACTAGCGGGGGCTCCTACGAGCAGTACTTC.

This clone was seen only once. This rearrangement joins TRBV7-2 to TRBJ2-7; unclear D gene. CDR3 length: 13 residues. CDR1 and CDR2 from the germline V gene are SGHTA and FQGNSA. Trimming pared 2 bases from V and 4 bases from J, leaving 9 bases between. CDR3 coding DNA: TGTGCCAGCAGCTTATTCTTGGTTTACGAGCAGTACTTC. It yields the protein CASSLFLVYEQYF.

This clone was observed a single time. This chain connects TRBV27 to TRBJ2-7; the D gene is possibly TRBD1 (6 bases). Trimming stripped 3 bases from V and 6 bases from J, with 12 bases between. Germline CDR1 is MNHEY and CDR2 is SMNVEV (reference sequence). The CDR3 totals 13 residues. The CDR3 here is CASSFARGFEQYF. Written as DNA, the CDR3 is TGTGCCAGCAGTTTTGCGAGGGGGTTCGAGCAGTACTTC.

The rearrangement links TRBV7-9 to TRBJ1-2; D call uncertain. The germline CDR1 and CDR2 sequences are SEHNR and FQNEAQ (reference sequence). With 1 base removed from V and 5 bases from J, the gap between germline ends came to 5 bases. This CDR3 is built from 12 residues. The CDR3 coding sequence is TGTGCCAGCAGCTTAGACACGTATGGCTACACCTTC. Translating it yields CASSLDTYGYTF.

The rearrangement links TRBV5-1 to TRBJ1-2; TRBD1 agrees at 8 bases. Germline V lookup: CDR1 SGHRS, CDR2 YFSETQ. V lost 6 bases and J lost 4; bases outside the gene matches: 5. The CDR3 has 13 amino acids. The CDR3 region is CASNPGTGYGYTF. DNA for the CDR3: TGCGCCAGCAACCCCGGGACAGGCTATGGCTACACCTTC.

V usage is TRBV29-1 and J usage is TRBJ2-7; 8 bases line up with TRBD1. Germline-derived CDR1 and CDR2 are SQVTM and ANQGSEA. The CDR3 loop spans 14 amino acids. The trim removed 4 bases at V and 4 bases at J, leaving 9 bases unmatched. The CDR3 sequence is CSVAWDQGAYEQYF. DNA for the CDR3: TGCAGCGTTGCCTGGGACCAGGGGGCTTACGAGCAGTACTTC.

CDR3 protein: CASSLSGQTTGGQPQHF. The DNA of the CDR3 is TGTGCCAGCAGCTTGAGTGGACAGACAACGGGGGGGCAGCCCCAGCATTTT. The J gene is TRBJ1-5, the V gene TRBV5-5; TRBD1 is a possible D gene (6 bases). V lost 1 base and J 7 bases, leaving 21 bases between the germline ends. CDR1 and CDR2 (germline): SGHKS, YYEKEE (reference sequence). This CDR3 comprises 17 residues.

V usage is TRBV2 and J usage is TRBJ1-4, with unresolved D. Trimming cost V 6 bases and J 7 bases, with 15 bases left between them. Germline-derived CDR1 and CDR2 are SNHLY and FYNNEI. The CDR3 has 14 amino acids. The CDR3 DNA is TGTGCCAGCAGAGAACTCCACGGGGTTGAAAAACTGTTTTTT. As protein: CASRELHGVEKLFF.

V and J are TRBV7-2 and TRBJ1-3, with TRBD1 as a possible D gene (5 bases). This CDR3 spans 13 amino acids. The germline V gene has CDR1 SGHTA and CDR2 FQGNSA. V dropped 10 bases and J dropped 4 bases, with 14 bases sitting between them. The CDR3 DNA reads TGTGCCACCAATTCTTGGGGCGGAAACACCATATATTTT. This sequence encodes CATNSWGGNTIYF.

J is TRBJ1-3 and V is TRBV13; D unclear. The ends were cut back, 3 bases at V and 8 bases at J, with 11 bases in the middle. Germline V gene sequence: CDR1 PRHDT, CDR2 FYEKMQ (reference sequence). The CDR3 contains 13 residues. Here the CDR3 reads CASSFPPRHTIYF. DNA of the CDR3: TGTGCCAGCAGCTTTCCCCCCCGGCACACCATATATTTT.

This chain's CDR3 is CASSSPSRGSSYEQYF. CDR3 nucleotide sequence: TGTGCCAGCAGTTCACCCTCGCGGGGGTCCTCCTACGAGCAGTACTTC. This sequence joins TRBV6-5 and TRBJ2-7; 7 bases are shared with TRBD2. J was trimmed by 0 bases and V by 4 bases; bases with no gene match: 9. CDR3 length equals 16 residues. Germline V gene lookup returns CDR1 MNHEY and CDR2 SVGAGI.

This rearrangement joins TRBV7-9 to TRBJ1-2; D unclear. Trimming cost V 1 base and J 0 bases, with 12 bases left between them. The CDR3 contains 16 residues. Germline V gene lookup returns CDR1 SEHNR and CDR2 FQNEAQ (reference sequence). CDR3 loop: CASSLGHSKANYGYTF. The DNA for the CDR3 is TGTGCCAGCAGCTTAGGCCACAGTAAAGCTAACTATGGCTACACCTTC.

J is TRBJ2-1 and V is TRBV28; D unclear. Germline V gene sequence: CDR1 MDHEN, CDR2 SYDVKM. The CDR3 length is 14 residues. V lost 3 bases to trimming and J lost 7 bases, with 13 bases between them. The CDR3 bases are TGTGCCAGCAGTTTGCCCCTGGACCCTAATGAGCAGTTCTTC. Its translation: CASSLPLDPNEQFF.

This clone occurred once. The chain recombines TRBV7-3 with TRBJ2-6; D is unclear. V lost 5 bases to trimming and J lost 4 bases, with 6 bases between them. The CDR3 consists of 13 residues. Germline loops: CDR1 SGHTA, CDR2 FQGTGA. In DNA form, the CDR3 reads TGTGCCAGCAGCCTCGGAGGGGCCAACGTCCTGACTTTC. Its translation: CASSLGGANVLTF.

The chain couples TRBV27 to TRBJ2-7; 10 bases fit TRBD2. Trimming at V came to 3 bases and at J to 8 bases, leaving 7 bases not matched to a gene. Germline CDR1 reads MNHEY; CDR2 reads SMNVEV (reference sequence). This CDR3 contains 14 residues. The CDR3 DNA reads TGTGCCAGCAGTTTGTCTAGCGGGGGAAGAAAGCAGTACTTC. This sequence encodes CASSLSSGGRKQYF.

The chain links TRBV4-2 to TRBJ2-7; D unresolved. Germline assignment: CDR1 LGHNA and CDR2 YNFKEQ. The CDR3 spans 15 residues. V shed 5 bases and J shed 2 bases, with 16 bases lying between them. The CDR3 spells CASSFRKARTYEQYF. The CDR3 DNA reads as TGTGCCAGCAGCTTTAGGAAAGCCCGCACCTACGAGCAGTACTTC.

The chain is built from TRBV28 and TRBJ1-1, with D maybe TRBD1 (5 bases). This CDR3 contains 14 residues. The V gene lost 3 bases and the J gene lost 6 bases, with 14 bases spanning the gap. In germline, CDR1 is MDHEN, CDR2 SYDVKM. This CDR3 reads CASSLRGVISEAFF. DNA for the CDR3: TGTGCCAGCAGTTTGCGGGGGGTGATCTCTGAAGCTTTCTTT.

V and J are TRBV7-9 and TRBJ1-1, with D hard to call. This CDR3 region has 15 residues. CDR1 and CDR2 from the germline V gene are SEHNR and FQNEAQ (reference sequence). Trimming took 3 bases from V and 3 from J, leaving 14 bases between them. The CDR3 coding sequence is TGTGCCAGCAGCTTCCTGGTGGGGAGGGACACTGAAGCTTTCTTT. Its protein is CASSFLVGRDTEAFF.

The V call is TRBV28, the J call TRBJ2-5; D not resolved. Trimming took off 2 bases at V and 4 bases at J, with 8 bases between the two ends. This CDR3 region has 13 residues. Germline CDR1 reads MDHEN; CDR2 reads SYDVKM. The DNA for the CDR3 is TGTGCCAGCAGTTTAATGGGGTCAGAGACCCAGTACTTC. It specifies CASSLMGSETQYF.

This clone was counted once. The genes are TRBV4-3 and TRBJ2-2; 7 bases match TRBD2. V was pared by 0 bases and J by 6 bases, with 4 bases of the junction left unmatched. Per germline, CDR1 LGHNA and CDR2 YSLEER. The CDR3 covers 15 residues. The CDR3: CASSQDGGGAGELFF. The CDR3 coding sequence is TGCGCCAGCAGCCAAGATGGGGGGGGAGCCGGGGAGCTGTTTTTT.

This chain connects TRBV2 to TRBJ1-5; 8 bases map to TRBD1. CDR3 size: 14 residues. Germline values: CDR1 SNHLY, CDR2 FYNNEI. V shed 5 bases and J 9 bases; nucleotides not matched to a gene: 9. The CDR3 bases are TGTGCCAGCAGTCCCAGGACAGGGACTCTGCCCCAGCATTTT. Translation gives CASSPRTGTLPQHF.

The DNA for the CDR3 is TGTGCCAGCAGCCGATCGGCGGGGGTTACCTACAATGAGCAGTTCTTC. Translation: CASSRSAGVTYNEQFF. This chain links TRBV5-4 with TRBJ2-1; 7 bases agree with TRBD2. J gave up 2 bases and V 4 bases, and 9 bases lay outside the gene matches. CDR3 size: 16 residues. Looked up from germline, CDR1 is SGHNT and CDR2 is YYREEE (reference sequence).

V usage is TRBV6-6 and J usage is TRBJ1-2; D is unresolved. Trimming pared 2 bases from V and 6 bases from J, leaving 10 bases between. The CDR3 has 13 residues. Germline loops: CDR1 MNHNY, CDR2 SVGAGI (reference sequence). CDR3 sequence (DNA): TGTGCCAGCAGTTACGATCGTGAGAATGGCTACACCTTC. It yields the protein CASSYDRENGYTF.

V usage is TRBV11-2 and J usage is TRBJ2-7, with D unresolved. V was pared by 5 bases and J by 4 bases, with 6 bases between. CDR1 SGHAT and CDR2 FQNNGV come from the germline V gene. This CDR3 is built from 11 residues. The CDR3 loop reads CASSHEYEQYF. Here the CDR3 DNA reads TGTGCCAGCAGCCACGAGTACGAGCAGTACTTC.

V and J are TRBV6-6 and TRBJ2-7, with unresolved D. The CDR3 covers 13 residues. CDR1 is MNHNY, CDR2 SVGAGI, per germline (reference sequence). Trimming removed 2 bases from V and 4 bases from J, with 9 bases in between. DNA of the CDR3: TGTGCCAGCAGTTACGGGGAAAGTTACGAGCAGTACTTC. Its protein is CASSYGESYEQYF.

The genes are TRBV30 and TRBJ2-3; TRBD1 might be the D (6 bases). CDR3 length: 14 residues. V was cut by 2 bases and J by 5 bases, with 14 bases left in between. Germline CDR1 GTSNPN, CDR2 SVGIG (reference sequence). In DNA, the CDR3 is TGTGCCTGGAGTCTCAGGGGCCCGAGAGATACGCAGTATTTT. It encodes CAWSLRGPRDTQYF.

The J gene is TRBJ2-1, the V gene TRBV4-3; TRBD2 agrees at 10 bases. Trimming removed 6 bases from V and 5 bases from J; junction bases left unmatched: 10. Per the germline V gene, CDR1 is LGHNA and CDR2 is YSLEER. CDR3 size: 16 residues. The CDR3 DNA reads TGCGCCAGCAGGTACGAGCGGGGGGGAACGAACAATGAGCAGTTCTTC. It encodes CASRYERGGTNNEQFF.